One sample yielded the 24 T cell receptor beta chains listed below, sequenced in a study of vaccination and CD4 T cells after COVID-19. Cultured CD4+ T cell DNA was sequenced using the Oncomine TCR Beta short-read assay. One entry per CDR3 protein, called by TCRdb with MiXCR from the PCR reads. The sample records fewer than 15,000 distinct CDR3 sequences, just under 75% being singletons. These receptors are not linked to any known antigen. The sample's treatment: roughly 10-day PBMC culture with coronavirus spike peptide pools or control peptides (ViraFEST assay). Sequencing was performed on CD4+ T cells from blood, cultured in vitro. Receptors originate from a human donor who had recovered from COVID-19.

In DNA form, the CDR3 reads TGTGCCAGCAGCTACAGCGGACTAGCGAAGCCCTACGAGCAGTACTTC. The encoded protein is CASSYSGLAKPYEQYF. The V gene is TRBV27, the J gene TRBJ2-7; 9 nucleotides line up with TRBD2. The germline gives CDR1 MNHEY, CDR2 SMNVEV (reference sequence). After removal of 6 bases from V and 2 bases from J, the junction contained 11 bases not matched to a gene. The CDR3 runs 16 residues.

The chain employs TRBV7-3 and TRBJ2-2, with TRBD1 matching 10 bases. Trimming at V came to 5 bases and at J to 4 bases, leaving 4 bases not matched to a gene. This CDR3 has 15 residues. CDR1 SGHTA and CDR2 FQGTGA come from the germline V gene. The CDR3 bases are TGTGCCAGCAGCCCTCGGACAGGGGGCACCGGGGAGCTGTTTTTT. Translating it yields CASSPRTGGTGELFF.

This clonotype appeared a single time. The chain has TRBV7-8 and TRBJ2-7; 8 bases match TRBD2. This CDR3 region has 13 residues. Trimming took 1 base from V and 9 from J; bases not matched to a gene: 5. The germline gives CDR1 SGHVS, CDR2 FQNEAQ. As DNA, the CDR3 is TGTGCCAGCAGCTTAGAGACTAGCGTTGGGCAGTACTTC. It yields the protein CASSLETSVGQYF.

The chain uses TRBV10-3 and TRBJ1-2, with a weak D call TRBD1 (6 bases). CDR1 and CDR2 from the germline V gene are ENHRY and SYGVKD. There are 13 residues in the CDR3. The germline V and J ends were trimmed by 3 bases and 5 bases, with 10 bases remaining between them. CDR3 bases: TGTGCCATCAGTGAAGACAGGAAATATGGCTACACCTTC. It specifies CAISEDRKYGYTF.

The chain has TRBV20-1 and TRBJ2-5; possible D gene TRBD2, 5 bases. Looked up from germline, CDR1 is DFQATT and CDR2 is SNEGSKA (reference sequence). V lost 3 bases and J lost 2, with 10 bases in between. CDR3 length: 13 amino acids. CDR3 nucleotide sequence: TGCAGTGCTAGGCCTGCGGGTCAAGAGACCCAGTACTTC. Translation gives CSARPAGQETQYF.

V and J are TRBV7-2 and TRBJ2-7, with 8 bases aligning to TRBD2. Germline lookup yields CDR1 SGHTA and CDR2 FQGNSA. This CDR3 spans 15 amino acids. The trim removed 4 bases at V and 4 bases at J, leaving 9 bases unmatched. DNA of the CDR3: TGTGCCAGCAGCTCCCTAGGAGCGGGGGCTTACGAGCAGTACTTC. It is translated as CASSSLGAGAYEQYF.

The V and J genes are TRBV7-2 and TRBJ1-3; D might be TRBD1 (6 bases). Trimming left V 0 bases short and J 3 bases short, with 12 bases between. Looked up from germline, CDR1 is SGHTA and CDR2 is FQGNSA. CDR3 length: 16 residues. This CDR3 is CASSLATGLSGNTIYF. The CDR3 coding sequence is TGTGCCAGCAGCTTAGCTACAGGGCTCAGTGGAAACACCATATATTTT.

This rearrangement joins TRBV20-1 to TRBJ2-1; D is unresolved. Trimming cost V 0 bases and J 0 bases, with 15 bases left between them. The V gene's germline CDR1 is DFQATT and CDR2 SNEGSKA (reference sequence). The CDR3 contains 17 residues. CDR3 protein: CSARDRSWFDSYNEQFF. The CDR3 bases are TGCAGTGCTAGAGATCGTTCGTGGTTTGACTCCTACAATGAGCAGTTCTTC.

The chain employs TRBV4-1 and TRBJ1-2; a weak D match, TRBD1 (6 bases). Germline V lookup: CDR1 MGHRA, CDR2 YSYEKL. The CDR3 is made up of 16 amino acids. The V and J ends lost 3 bases and 4 bases respectively, with 18 bases between them. The CDR3 protein is CASSHYPGDTTYGYTF. The CDR3 nucleotides read TGCGCCAGCAGCCATTATCCAGGGGACACCACCTATGGCTACACCTTC.

This sequence joins TRBV19 and TRBJ2-5, with 9 bases lining up with TRBD1. The junction had 6 bases not matched to a gene; V was cut back by 9 bases and J by 4 bases. CDR3 size: 13 residues. Germline V CDR1 and CDR2: LNHDA, SQIVND (reference sequence). The chain's CDR3 is CASGQGLRETQYF. The CDR3 DNA is TGTGCCAGCGGACAGGGGCTCCGAGAGACCCAGTACTTC.

The chain links TRBV29-1 to TRBJ2-2; 11 bases map to TRBD1. The length of the CDR3 is 14 residues. After removal of 7 bases from V and 6 bases from J, the junction contained 7 bases not matched to a gene. CDR1 is SQVTM, CDR2 ANQGSEA, per germline. CDR3 sequence (DNA): TGCAGCGCTGGGGGACAGGGGGTCCCCGGGGAGCTGTTTTTT. This gives the protein CSAGGQGVPGELFF.

The V gene is TRBV24-1, the J gene TRBJ2-2; 8 bases align to TRBD2. The CDR3 totals 15 residues. J gave up 4 bases and V 7 bases, and 7 bases lay outside the gene matches. Germline-derived CDR1 and CDR2 are KGHDR and SFDVKD. The CDR3 sequence: CATRNTSGTTGELFF. CDR3 sequence (DNA): TGTGCCACCAGGAACACTAGCGGTACCACCGGGGAGCTGTTTTTT.

The chain recombines TRBV6-1 with TRBJ1-2; 8 bases agree with TRBD1. V lost 10 bases and J lost 5; bases outside the gene matches: 12. The CDR3 covers 14 residues. The germline gives CDR1 MNHNS, CDR2 SASEGT. DNA for the CDR3: TGTGCCATCTTAAACGCCGGGACAGGATATGGCTACACCTTC. Translation gives CAILNAGTGYGYTF.

The count of this clonotype is one. The chain carries TRBV28 and TRBJ1-5, with 9 bases identical to TRBD1. CDR3 size: 15 residues. Per germline, CDR1 MDHEN and CDR2 SYDVKM. Trimming removed 2 bases from V and 8 bases from J; junction bases left unmatched: 7. The CDR3: CASSLGDRETKPQHF. The CDR3 DNA sequence: TGTGCCAGCAGTTTAGGGGACAGGGAAACCAAGCCCCAGCATTTT. Drawing the rest from reference TRBV28 and TRBJ1-5, the complete variable domain is DVKVTQSSRYLVKRTGEKVFLECVQDMDHENMFWYRQDPGLGLRLIYFSYDVKMKEKGDIPEGYSVSREKKERFSLILESASTNQTSMYLCASSLGDRETKPQHFGDGTRLSIL.

V gene TRBV7-9 combines with J gene TRBJ2-7, with D perhaps assigned TRBD1 or TRBD2 (5 bases each). With 2 bases removed from V and 3 bases from J, the gap between germline ends came to 17 bases. CDR1 is SEHNR, CDR2 FQNEAQ, per germline (reference sequence). The CDR3 has 16 residues. CDR3 coding DNA: TGTGCCAGCAGCTTAACTGGGACGGCGACCAACTACGAGCAGTACTTC. Its protein product is CASSLTGTATNYEQYF.

This chain uses TRBV7-2 with TRBJ2-7; D is uncertain. This CDR3 has 15 amino acids. The V and J ends lost 1 base and 0 bases respectively, with 10 bases between them. The V gene's germline CDR1 is SGHTA and CDR2 FQGNSA. The CDR3 nucleotides are TGTGCCAGCAGCTTAGGGGCCGTATCCTCCTACGAGCAGTACTTC. Its protein product is CASSLGAVSSYEQYF.

CDR3 in DNA: TGTGCCAGCATTTTAACGGGCGGTCAGCCCCAGCATTTT. It encodes CASILTGGQPQHF. This rearrangement joins TRBV6-1 to TRBJ1-5; D is unclear. The CDR3 consists of 13 residues. With 7 bases removed from V and 6 bases from J, the gap between germline ends came to 13 bases. Germline values: CDR1 MNHNS, CDR2 SASEGT.

The CDR3 here is CASSPRQLDGTEAFF. The CDR3 nucleotides read TGTGCCAGCAGCCCCCGACAGTTAGACGGCACTGAAGCTTTCTTT. The genes are TRBV7-9 and TRBJ1-1, with a weak D call TRBD1 (5 bases). Trimming removed 5 bases at V and 4 bases at J, with 17 bases between. In germline, CDR1 is SEHNR, CDR2 FQNEAQ (reference sequence). This CDR3 has 15 residues.

The V gene is TRBV27, the J gene TRBJ1-6; D possibly corresponds to TRBD1 (5 bases). The CDR3 is made up of 14 amino acids. Germline V lookup: CDR1 MNHEY, CDR2 SMNVEV (reference sequence). V was clipped by 6 bases and J by 7 bases, with 13 bases between them. The CDR3: CASSPRGANSPLHF. Here the CDR3 DNA reads TGTGCCAGCAGCCCCCGAGGGGCAAATTCACCCCTCCACTTT.

CDR3 sequence: CASSPKRGSFETDTQYF. The DNA for the CDR3 is TGTGCCAGCAGTCCTAAGCGCGGGAGCTTCGAAACAGATACGCAGTATTTT. V gene TRBV6-1 combines with J gene TRBJ2-3; the match to TRBD2 covers 7 bases. The germline gives CDR1 MNHNS, CDR2 SASEGT. CDR3 length equals 17 residues. J gave up 3 bases and V 5 bases, and 14 bases lay outside the gene matches.

The V call is TRBV7-8, the J call TRBJ1-5; D gene uncertain. This CDR3 spans 15 amino acids. Germline V gives CDR1 SGHVS, CDR2 FQNEAQ. Trimming took 5 bases from V and 3 from J, leaving 14 bases between them. In nucleotides, the CDR3 is TGTGCCAGCAGCCCCCTCCGGGGTATCAATCAGCCCCAGCATTTT. It translates to CASSPLRGINQPQHF.

The rearrangement uses TRBV12-3 or TRBV12-4 and TRBJ1-3, with a weak D call TRBD1 (5 bases). V was shortened by 2 bases and J by 4 bases, with 18 bases between the two germline ends. The CDR3 is made up of 17 amino acids. The CDR3 DNA reads as TGTGCCAGCAGTTTAAAGTTGTTAGGCAGGGAGGGAAACACCATATATTTT. Residues: CASSLKLLGREGNTIYF.

V and J are TRBV20-1 and TRBJ1-4; unclear D gene. Germline V lookup: CDR1 DFQATT, CDR2 SNEGSKA (reference sequence). The V end lost 6 bases, the J end lost 0 bases, and 14 bases lay between the germline ends. This CDR3 comprises 15 residues. CDR3 protein: CSAIPTGSTNEKLFF. The CDR3 region has the DNA TGCAGTGCAATTCCGACGGGCTCAACTAATGAAAAACTGTTTTTT.

This chain joins TRBV20-1 and TRBJ1-6; a possible D gene is TRBD1 (5 bases). This CDR3 contains 20 residues. Germline lookup yields CDR1 DFQATT and CDR2 SNEGSKA (reference sequence). Trimming cost V 0 bases and J 4 bases, with 25 bases left between them. CDR3 nucleotide sequence: TGCAGTGCTAGAGACCCCACTAGGGACGTCGGTAAAGGTTATAATTCACCCCTCCACTTT. Translated, it gives CSARDPTRDVGKGYNSPLHF.